These T cell receptor beta chains were read from a single sample in a study of blood T cells in healthy people across ages. TCRdb reprocessed the 5' RACE reads with MiXCR, giving one entry per CDR3 protein. The sample records 1.5 million to 2 million distinct CDR3 sequences, roughly 49% being singletons. The specimen was blood. These receptors all stem from a woman aged 35 to 49 in good health. CDR3s include the opening cysteine and the closing phenylalanine or tryptophan. A D gene is named only where the DNA matches it firmly. Clone size is not always given. Where it is, it says once, few, many or a class for expanded clones.

>.|few|TRBJ2-1|TRBV7-2
TGTGCCAGCAGCCCCTGGACCCCGAACAATGAGCAGTTCTTC
CASSPWTPNNEQFF
>TRBD1|.|TRBJ2-1|TRBV6-2/TRBV6-3
TGTGCCAGCAGTTACTCGGGGACAGGGGGCCCCTACAATGAGCAGTTCTTC
CASSYSGTGGPYNEQFF
>.|few|TRBJ2-3|TRBV12-3/TRBV12-4
TGTGCCAGCAGTTTTCTCGGCCCAACGGGCACAGATACGCAGTATTTT
CASSFLGPTGTDTQYF
>TRBD2|few|TRBJ2-5|TRBV4-2
TGTGCCAGCAGCCAAGATGCACTAGCGGGATACCAAGAGACCCAGTACTTC
CASSQDALAGYQETQYF
>.|.|TRBJ1-5|TRBV12-3/TRBV12-4
TGTGCCAGCAGTTCGGGACATAGCAATCAGCCCCAGCATTTT
CASSSGHSNQPQHF
>.|.|TRBJ1-2|TRBV12-3/TRBV12-4
TGTGCCAGCACCCAGAGGGGGGCGAACTATGGCTACACCTTC
CASTQRGANYGYTF
>.|once|TRBJ2-1|TRBV7-2
TGTGCCAGCAGGGTAGCGCGCCAGGGGTACAATGAGCAGTTCTTC
CASRVARQGYNEQFF
>.|few|TRBJ1-6|TRBV15
TGTGCCACCAGCAGAAACAGGCCTAGCGCCTATAATTCACCCCTCCACTTT
CATSRNRPSAYNSPLHF
>.|few|TRBJ1-2|TRBV28
TGTGCCAGCAGTTTATTCGGCAGGGCTGGCTACACCTTC
CASSLFGRAGYTF
>.|.|TRBJ1-6|TRBV4-3
TGCGCCAGCAGCCTAGTCGTTTCGAGGTTGGGTAATTCACCCCTCCACTTT
CASSLVVSRLGNSPLHF
>TRBD2|.|TRBJ2-7|TRBV6-5
TGTGCCAGCAGAGTGACTAGCGGGGACTACAATGAGCAGTACTTC
CASRVTSGDYNEQYF
>TRBD1|.|TRBJ1-1|TRBV7-8
TGTGCCAGCAGCCCAAGACAGGGGGCGAGGAACACTGAAGCTTTCTTT
CASSPRQGARNTEAFF
>.|few|TRBJ2-7|TRBV7-2
TGTGCCAGCAGCTACGGGGCGGACTACGAGCAGTACTTC
CASSYGADYEQYF
>TRBD1|.|TRBJ1-2|TRBV7-9
TGTGCCAGCAGCCACCCGGACAGGGTCGCCTATGGCTACACCTTC
CASSHPDRVAYGYTF
>.|.|TRBJ1-2|TRBV24-1
TGTGCCACCAGTGTTGCTAACTATGGCTACACCTTC
CATSVANYGYTF
>TRBD1|.|TRBJ2-7|TRBV6-2/TRBV6-3
TGTGCCAGCAGCCAATCCCCATACCGGGACAGGGGACCCCTCAACTCCTACGAGCAGTACTTC
CASSQSPYRDRGPLNSYEQYF
>TRBD2|many|TRBJ2-3|TRBV20-1
TGCAGTGCTAGCGGGGGGATCACAGATACGCAGTATTTT
CSASGGITDTQYF
>.|.|TRBJ1-2|TRBV6-2/TRBV6-3
TGTGCCAGCAGTTTCCGGGACACGGTCGGCTACACCTTC
CASSFRDTVGYTF
>.|.|TRBJ2-7|TRBV10-3
TGTGCCATCGCGGGGACAGACGTCTACTACGAGCAGTACTTC
CAIAGTDVYYEQYF
>.|once|TRBJ1-2|TRBV18
TGTGCCAGCTCACCAGCTAAAGACCGAAACTATGGCTACACCTTC
CASSPAKDRNYGYTF
>.|.|TRBJ1-1|TRBV7-2
TGTGCCAGCAGCTTAGAAGGTGAAGCTTTCTTT
CASSLEGEAFF
>TRBD1|few|TRBJ2-7|TRBV15
TGTGCCACCAGGGACCTTGACAGGGGTGGTTTCTACGAGCAGTACTTC
CATRDLDRGGFYEQYF
>.|few|TRBJ2-3|TRBV6-2/TRBV6-3
TGTGCCAGCAGTCGACTCGCGGGTATTGCAGATACGCAGTATTTT
CASSRLAGIADTQYF
>.|.|TRBJ2-5|TRBV24-1
TGTGCCACCAGTGAGGACATCCAAGAGACCCAGTACTTC
CATSEDIQETQYF
>.|.|TRBJ2-1|TRBV7-2
TGTGCCAGCAGCTCGGTTCAGAGCTCCTACAATGAGCAGTTCTTC
CASSSVQSSYNEQFF
>.|few|TRBJ1-2|TRBV7-2
TGTGCCAGCAGCCCGCGACAGGTTCCAGCTAACTATGGCTACACCTTC
CASSPRQVPANYGYTF
>TRBD1|few|TRBJ1-6|TRBV7-2
TGTGCCAGCAGCCAACAGGGGATTCGTTCACCCCTCCACTTT
CASSQQGIRSPLHF
>.|.|TRBJ2-7|TRBV14
TGTGCCAGCAGCCAGAGCCGGGATCGGGACGAGCAGTACTTC
CASSQSRDRDEQYF
>.|.|TRBJ2-7|TRBV20-1
TGCAGTGCTAGAGATGGGTCCCTAGGAGTTTCGGCCGACCCGCGGTACTTC
CSARDGSLGVSADPRYF
>.|few|TRBJ2-5|TRBV5-5
TGTGCCAGCAGCTTCTTTCGGGGGTCCCAGTACTTC
CASSFFRGSQYF
>.|.|TRBJ2-5|TRBV28
TGTGCCAGCAGTGGGGGGGCAGGGGGCATCTTGGAGCAGTACTTC
CASSGGAGGILEQYF
>.|.|TRBJ1-5|TRBV19
TGTGCCAGTAGTATAGCCGGGACAAAGGGTACCGTGCAGCCCCAGCATTTT
CASSIAGTKGTVQPQHF
>.|.|TRBJ2-7|TRBV27
TGTGCCAGCAGTTGTGCTAGCCGGTACGAGCAGTACTTC
CASSCASRYEQYF
>.|.|TRBJ1-4|TRBV15
TGTGCCACGGAGAGAGGACTGGGAGAAAAACTGTTTTTT
CATERGLGEKLFF
>TRBD1|.|TRBJ2-4|TRBV12-3/TRBV12-4
TGTGCCAGCAGTAGAGTAGGGACAGGCATTCAGTACTTC
CASSRVGTGIQYF
>.|.|TRBJ2-7|TRBV29-1
TGCAGCGTTGCAAAGGTATCCTCCTACGAGCAGTACTTC
CSVAKVSSYEQYF